A single sample gave rise to the 24 T cell receptor beta chains below, sequenced in a study of blood T cells in healthy people across ages (dated by TCRdb to between 2014 and 2016). The receptor library was made with 5' RACE. TCRdb records Illumina HiSeq 2500 as the sequencer. A second PCR of about 6 to 12 cycles was performed with a sample-barcoded 5' primer and a J-beta primer mix. TCRdb passed the public sequencing reads through fastp at Q25 and MiXCR, retaining productive beta sequences. Each CDR3 protein gets just one entry, which takes the most common genes and DNA from the rows behind it. The sample table lists 780,000 or so distinct CDR3 sequences, more than 20% of them with a count of one. The top ten clonotypes cover approximately 4% of the sample. The data also belong to a second study, concerning T cells of mothers and their children.

The sample comprised blood. The receptors here all came from a boy aged 5-17 years in good health.

DNA of the CDR3: TGCGCCAGCAGTCAACTCGGGAACAGGGTCCTCGGTACAGATACGCAGTATTTT. It codes for CASSQLGNRVLGTDTQYF. The rearrangement uses TRBV23-1 and TRBJ2-3; TRBD1 might be the D (6 bases). TRBV23-1 is an ORF, and what it does is uncertain. This CDR3 comprises 18 residues. V was trimmed by 2 bases and J by 3 bases, leaving 21 bases between them.

This clonotype was observed a handful of times. This chain connects TRBV12-3 or TRBV12-4 to TRBJ2-7; D tentatively reads TRBD1 or TRBD2 (5 bases each). Trimming cost V 5 bases and J 3 bases, with 14 bases left between them. The CDR3 has 14 residues. CDR3 coding DNA: TGTGCCAGCAGTCCCGGGACGGACCACTACGAGCAGTACTTC. Translated: CASSPGTDHYEQYF.

The chain recombines TRBV28 with TRBJ2-1; TRBD1 or TRBD2 may be the D gene (5 bases each). Trimming pared 7 bases from V and 2 bases from J, leaving 21 bases between. The CDR3 length is 17 residues. CDR1 and CDR2 (germline): MDHEN, SYDVKM. In nucleotides, the CDR3 is TGTGCCAGCACCGCTCCTGACCCTCGGGGCCCCTACAATGAGCAGTTCTTC. Amino acid sequence: CASTAPDPRGPYNEQFF.

This clonotype was counted a few times. V and J are TRBV28 and TRBJ1-5; TRBD1 might be the D (6 bases). The V and J ends lost 5 bases and 2 bases respectively, with 19 bases between them. Germline V gives CDR1 MDHEN, CDR2 SYDVKM. CDR3 length: 17 residues. The CDR3 reads CASSPDKTGAGNQPQHF. Written as DNA, the CDR3 is TGTGCCAGCAGTCCCGACAAGACGGGGGCTGGCAATCAGCCCCAGCATTTT.

The CDR3 region has the DNA TGCGCCAGCAGCTTGACCAGATTCTCAGGGACCTACGAGCAGTACTTC. Amino acid sequence: CASSLTRFSGTYEQYF. The V call is TRBV5-1, the J call TRBJ2-5; possibly TRBD1 for D (5 bases). The better agreement between TRBJ2-7 and the DNA end casts doubt on the J call. CDR1 SGHRS and CDR2 YFSETQ come from the germline V gene. This CDR3 is 16 amino acids long.

This clonotype was observed a few times. This chain uses TRBV7-2 with TRBJ2-3; the D is unclear. CDR3 length: 15 amino acids. Germline CDR1 is SGHTA and CDR2 is FQGNSA. Trimming removed 1 base from V and 1 base from J, with 9 bases in between. The DNA for the CDR3 is TGTGCCAGCAGCTTAGTGGCCAGCGGCACAGATACGCAGTATTTT. It codes for CASSLVASGTDTQYF.

This rearrangement joins TRBV25-1 to TRBJ2-2, with 7 bases aligning to TRBD1. J lost 5 bases, V lost 4 bases, and 10 bases had no gene match. Germline CDR1 is MGHDK and CDR2 is SYGVNS. CDR3 size: 16 residues. The CDR3 loop is CASSGRRDSETGELFF. CDR3 in DNA: TGTGCCAGCAGTGGCCGCCGGGACAGTGAGACCGGGGAGCTGTTTTTT.

This clonotype turned up a few times. CDR3 nucleotides: TGTGCCTGGAGTTCAGGACAGCTAGCCTACGAGCAGTACTTC. Translated, it gives CAWSSGQLAYEQYF. J is TRBJ2-7 and V is TRBV30, with D tentatively TRBD1 (6 bases). This CDR3 region has 14 residues. Germline loops: CDR1 GTSNPN, CDR2 SVGIG (reference sequence). Trimming pared 2 bases from V and 2 bases from J, leaving 13 bases between. The whole variable domain, filled in from reference TRBV30 and TRBJ2-7, reads SQTIHQWPATLVQPVGSPLSLECTVEGTSNPNLYWYRQAAGRGLQLLFYSVGIGQISSEVPQNLSASRPQDRQFILSSKKLLLSDSGFYLCAWSSGQLAYEQYFGPGTRLTVT.

This clonotype was counted a few times. The chain joins TRBV5-1 to TRBJ1-3, with D maybe TRBD1 (5 bases). This CDR3 contains 20 residues. Germline V gene data show CDR1 as SGHRS and CDR2 as YFSETQ. Trimming stripped 0 bases from V and 0 bases from J, with 22 bases between. CDR3 nucleotide sequence: TGCGCCAGCAGCTTGGTTGGGACGGAGTTTATTACGAACTCTGGAAACACCATATATTTT. Amino acids: CASSLVGTEFITNSGNTIYF. Based on the CDR3 plus reference TRBV5-1 and TRBJ1-3, the full variable domain is KAGVTQTPRYLIKTRGQQVTLSCSPISGHRSVSWYQQTPGQGLQFLFEYFSETQRNKGNFPGRFSGRQFSNSRSEMNVSTLELGDSALYLCASSLVGTEFITNSGNTIYFGEGSWLTVV.

The table lists this clonotype with a few counts. J is TRBJ2-3 and V is TRBV15; TRBD2 agrees at 11 bases. Germline lookup yields CDR1 LNHNV and CDR2 YYDKDF (reference sequence). Germline trimming cut 2 bases from V and 2 bases from J; bases unmatched to any gene: 6. This CDR3 comprises 17 residues. Here the CDR3 DNA reads TGTGCCACCAGCAGACCCGGGACTAGCGGTATCACAGATACGCAGTATTTT. Protein product: CATSRPGTSGITDTQYF.

This clonotype was observed once. This chain links TRBV20-1 with TRBJ2-7, with a weak D call TRBD1 (6 bases). Trimming stripped 5 bases from V and 3 bases from J, with 14 bases between. Germline assignment: CDR1 DFQATT and CDR2 SNEGSKA (reference sequence). The CDR3 loop spans 13 amino acids. The DNA for the CDR3 is TGCAGTGCTGCCGACAGGAACTTCTACGAGCAGTACTTC. Residues: CSAADRNFYEQYF.

This clonotype came up a few times. The rearrangement uses TRBV7-3 and TRBJ2-4; no firm D call. Germline V gene sequence: CDR1 SGHTA, CDR2 FQGTGA. The CDR3 length is 13 residues. V dropped 1 base and J dropped 10 bases, with 11 bases sitting between them. As DNA, the CDR3 is TGTGCCAGCAGCTTAAATCCCAACGAGATTCAGTACTTC. This codes for CASSLNPNEIQYF.

The J gene is TRBJ2-5, the V gene TRBV5-1; D is undetermined. The J call may be faulty, since TRBJ2-7 better matches the DNA end. The germline V gene encodes CDR1 SGHRS and CDR2 YFSETQ. The CDR3 loop spans 16 amino acids. The CDR3 sequence: CASSPRTGQTSYEQYF. The CDR3 DNA reads as TGCGCCAGCAGCCCCCGGACGGGCCAAACCTCCTACGAGCAGTACTTC.

The chain is built from TRBV6-5 and TRBJ2-5; D is tentatively TRBD1 or TRBD2 (6 bases each). The CDR3 extends over 15 amino acids. In germline, CDR1 is MNHEY, CDR2 SVGAGI. Trimming removed 6 bases at V and 5 bases at J, with 19 bases between. CDR3 in DNA: TGTGCCAGCAGGGAGGCCTGGGGGGCAAGCGAGACCCAGTACTTC. This codes for CASREAWGASETQYF.

The V gene is TRBV5-1, the J gene TRBJ2-1; weak D call: TRBD2 (6 bases). V shed 2 bases and J shed 8 bases, with 14 bases lying between them. This CDR3 region has 14 residues. Looked up from germline, CDR1 is SGHRS and CDR2 is YFSETQ. In DNA form, the CDR3 reads TGCGCCAGCAGCTTTGGGACGGGGGTTGATGAGCAGTTCTTC. Its translation: CASSFGTGVDEQFF.

The chain recombines TRBV6-2 or TRBV6-3 with TRBJ2-7; tentatively, D is TRBD2 (6 bases). Per germline, CDR1 MNHEY and CDR2 SVGEGT. V lost 3 bases and J 2 bases, leaving 20 bases between the germline ends. The CDR3 runs to 17 residues. This CDR3 is CASSYKAFLGEAYEQYF. CDR3 DNA: TGTGCCAGCAGTTATAAGGCGTTTTTGGGGGAGGCCTACGAGCAGTACTTC.

In this sample, this clonotype turned up a few times. The gene calls are TRBV29-1 and TRBJ2-7, with 8 bases matching TRBD2. Trimming removed 0 bases from V and 0 bases from J; junction bases left unmatched: 4. This CDR3 spans 15 amino acids. Germline V gene sequence: CDR1 SQVTM, CDR2 ANQGSEA. CDR3: CSVEDERGSSYEQYF. Written as DNA, the CDR3 is TGCAGCGTTGAAGATGAGCGGGGGAGCTCCTACGAGCAGTACTTC.

The genes are TRBV6-5 and TRBJ2-1; D gene unclear. This CDR3 has 14 residues. V shed 2 bases and J shed 6 bases, with 11 bases lying between them. CDR1 is MNHEY and CDR2 is SVGAGI in the germline V gene. The CDR3 reads CASSYGVRGNEQFF. The CDR3 DNA reads TGTGCCAGCAGTTACGGGGTCCGCGGCAATGAGCAGTTCTTC.

The chain links TRBV18 to TRBJ1-1; weak D call: TRBD1 (5 bases). The CDR3 runs 15 residues. Trimming left V 0 bases short and J 5 bases short, with 13 bases between. Germline V gene sequence: CDR1 KGHSH, CDR2 LQKENI. The CDR3 DNA follows: TGTGCCAGCTCACCACCCCTCGGCGGGGGGACTGAAGCTTTCTTT. Protein product: CASSPPLGGGTEAFF.

This clonotype was counted only a few times. CDR3 loop: CASSLKQLRETQYF. CDR3 nucleotides: TGTGCCAGCAGTTTAAAACAGCTGAGAGAGACCCAGTACTTC. J is TRBJ2-5 and V is TRBV12-3 or TRBV12-4; D is unresolved. Trimming removed 2 bases from V and 4 bases from J, with 11 bases in between. The CDR3 contains 14 residues.

This clonotype was detected many times. In nucleotides, the CDR3 is TGTGCCAGCAGCCTTACAATAACAACTAATGAAAAACTGTTTTTT. Protein: CASSLTITTNEKLFF. V usage is TRBV5-6 and J usage is TRBJ1-4, with D unclear. The length of the CDR3 is 15 residues. The germline V and J ends were trimmed by 4 bases and 0 bases, with 10 bases remaining between them. Germline V lookup: CDR1 SGHDT, CDR2 YYEEEE.

This clonotype was counted a few times. The chain has TRBV28 and TRBJ1-1; tentatively, D is TRBD1 (6 bases). CDR1 MDHEN and CDR2 SYDVKM come from the germline V gene. The germline V and J ends were trimmed by 7 bases and 0 bases, with 18 bases remaining between them. The CDR3 consists of 16 residues. The CDR3 loop reads CASIRFWGPMNTEAFF. The CDR3 nucleotides read TGTGCCAGCATTAGGTTTTGGGGGCCGATGAACACTGAAGCTTTCTTT. The whole variable domain, remainder taken from reference TRBV28 and TRBJ1-1, is DVKVTQSSRYLVKRTGEKVFLECVQDMDHENMFWYRQDPGLGLRLIYFSYDVKMKEKGDIPEGYSVSREKKERFSLILESASTNQTSMYLCASIRFWGPMNTEAFFGQGTRLTVV.

The J gene is TRBJ2-5, the V gene TRBV20-1, with 9 bases fitting TRBD2. From germline, CDR1 is DFQATT and CDR2 SNEGSKA (reference sequence). J gave up 2 bases and V 2 bases, and 9 bases lay outside the gene matches. The CDR3 spans 16 residues. CDR3 region: CSARTSGLAGQETQYF. CDR3 bases: TGCAGTGCTAGAACCTCGGGACTAGCAGGACAAGAGACCCAGTACTTC.

In its sample, this clonotype was seen many times. The V and J genes are TRBV5-4 and TRBJ2-1, with 8 bases aligning to TRBD2. Germline CDR1 reads SGHNT; CDR2 reads YYREEE (reference sequence). V was pared by 2 bases and J by 9 bases, with 1 base of the junction left unmatched. The CDR3 extends over 12 amino acids. CDR3 in amino acids: CASSFSGTEQFF. In DNA form, the CDR3 reads TGTGCCAGCAGCTTTAGCGGGACTGAGCAGTTCTTC.